This is a list of T cell receptor beta chains from one sample in a study of T cells after yellow fever vaccination. MiXCR, run by TCRdb on the 5' RACE reads, gives a single entry per CDR3 protein. The sample holds about 170,000 distinct CDR3 sequences, approximately 10% seen once. This sample comprised CD8+ T cells sorted from PBMCs, obtained 15 days after the yellow fever booster vaccination. The source of these receptors is a man aged 18 to 35 who received the YFV17D yellow fever vaccine. Each CDR3 is given with its conserved first and last residue. Each record gives: clone size, J gene, D gene, CDR3 length, V gene, CDR3 protein, CDR3 DNA. The D gene is left open where the match is weak. The size of a clone is reported for some rows only, either as once, few or many, or as a class for expanded clones.

abundance: few; j_gene: TRBJ1-6; d_gene: .; len: 13; v_gene: TRBV5-6; CDR3aa: CASSLMGDSPLHF; CDR3nt: TGTGCCAGCAGCTTGATGGGGGATTCACCCCTCCACTTT
abundance: many; j_gene: TRBJ2-5; d_gene: .; len: 14; v_gene: TRBV4-2; CDR3aa: CASSYGVEQETQYF; CDR3nt: TGTGCCAGCAGCTACGGAGTGGAGCAAGAGACCCAGTACTTC
abundance: .; j_gene: TRBJ1-2; d_gene: .; len: 13; v_gene: TRBV20-1; CDR3aa: CSARQGGIYGYTF; CDR3nt: TGCAGTGCAAGGCAAGGGGGGATCTATGGCTACACCTTC
abundance: .; j_gene: TRBJ2-5; d_gene: TRBD1; len: 14; v_gene: TRBV20-1; CDR3aa: CSATEDRGKKTQYF; CDR3nt: TGCAGTGCTACCGAAGACAGGGGGAAAAAGACCCAGTACTTC
abundance: .; j_gene: TRBJ1-4; d_gene: .; len: 15; v_gene: TRBV4-3; CDR3aa: CASSQEQGNLEKLFF; CDR3nt: TGCGCCAGCAGCCAAGAACAGGGTAACCTTGAAAAACTGTTTTTT
abundance: few; j_gene: TRBJ2-6; d_gene: .; len: 16; v_gene: TRBV4-2; CDR3aa: CASSLRHSSGANVLTF; CDR3nt: TGTGCCAGCAGCCTTAGGCACAGCTCTGGGGCCAACGTCCTGACTTTC
abundance: few; j_gene: TRBJ1-5; d_gene: .; len: 15; v_gene: TRBV7-3; CDR3aa: CASSPYAGDNQPQHF; CDR3nt: TGTGCCAGCAGCCCATATGCAGGGGACAATCAGCCCCAGCATTTT
abundance: .; j_gene: TRBJ1-1; d_gene: .; len: 14; v_gene: TRBV13; CDR3aa: CASSSSPAGTEAFF; CDR3nt: TGTGCCAGCAGCTCATCACCCGCGGGGACTGAAGCTTTCTTT
abundance: .; j_gene: TRBJ1-4; d_gene: TRBD1; len: 16; v_gene: TRBV18; CDR3aa: CASSPTRDRGNEKLFF; CDR3nt: TGTGCCAGCTCACCCACCCGGGACAGGGGGAATGAAAAACTGTTTTTT
abundance: few; j_gene: TRBJ2-5; d_gene: .; len: 12; v_gene: TRBV29-1; CDR3aa: CSVGVGGETQYF; CDR3nt: TGCAGCGTTGGGGTCGGGGGAGAGACCCAGTACTTC
abundance: .; j_gene: TRBJ2-5; d_gene: .; len: 14; v_gene: TRBV20-1; CDR3aa: CSARDGAVQETQYF; CDR3nt: TGCAGTGCTAGAGATGGGGCAGTCCAAGAGACCCAGTACTTC
abundance: few; j_gene: TRBJ2-7; d_gene: TRBD1; len: 13; v_gene: TRBV5-1; CDR3aa: CASARDSSYEQYF; CDR3nt: TGCGCCAGCGCCCGGGACAGCTCCTACGAGCAGTACTTC
abundance: .; j_gene: TRBJ1-5; d_gene: .; len: 15; v_gene: TRBV7-2; CDR3aa: CASSLWDTPNQPQHF; CDR3nt: TGTGCCAGCAGCTTATGGGACACTCCTAATCAGCCCCAGCATTTT
abundance: few; j_gene: TRBJ2-1; d_gene: TRBD2; len: 16; v_gene: TRBV4-1; CDR3aa: CASSQDSSGGTNEQFF; CDR3nt: TGCGCCAGCAGCCAAGATTCTAGCGGGGGGACCAATGAGCAGTTCTTC
abundance: few; j_gene: TRBJ2-5; d_gene: .; len: 12; v_gene: TRBV6-5; CDR3aa: CASSNLAETQYF; CDR3nt: TGTGCCAGCAGTAACCTTGCGGAGACCCAGTACTTC
abundance: .; j_gene: TRBJ2-2; d_gene: TRBD2; len: 15; v_gene: TRBV14; CDR3aa: CASSQGTSGTGELFF; CDR3nt: TGTGCCAGCAGCCAGGGGACTAGCGGCACCGGGGAGCTGTTTTTT
abundance: many; j_gene: TRBJ2-7; d_gene: TRBD1; len: 14; v_gene: TRBV14; CDR3aa: CASSSRDRGNEQYF; CDR3nt: TGTGCCAGCAGCTCCCGGGACAGGGGGAACGAGCAGTACTTC
abundance: .; j_gene: TRBJ2-3; d_gene: TRBD2; len: 14; v_gene: TRBV27; CDR3aa: CASRPLAGGSREYF; CDR3nt: TGTGCCAGCAGACCACTAGCGGGGGGGTCCCGAGAGTATTTT
abundance: .; j_gene: TRBJ2-2; d_gene: .; len: 13; v_gene: TRBV29-1; CDR3aa: CSVTGEGTGELFF; CDR3nt: TGCAGCGTCACAGGGGAGGGGACCGGGGAGCTGTTTTTT
abundance: .; j_gene: TRBJ2-3; d_gene: TRBD2; len: 15; v_gene: TRBV27; CDR3aa: CASRGLAGGVDTQYF; CDR3nt: TGTGCCAGCAGGGGACTAGCGGGGGGTGTGGATACGCAGTATTTT
abundance: few; j_gene: TRBJ2-5; d_gene: .; len: 16; v_gene: TRBV4-1; CDR3aa: CASSQLWTKRKETQYF; CDR3nt: TGCGCCAGCAGCCAACTGTGGACTAAACGCAAAGAGACCCAGTACTTC
abundance: few; j_gene: TRBJ1-2; d_gene: .; len: 14; v_gene: TRBV5-1; CDR3aa: CASSLPGIPYGYTF; CDR3nt: TGCGCCAGCAGCTTGCCAGGAATCCCTTACGGCTACACCTTC
abundance: .; j_gene: TRBJ2-1; d_gene: .; len: 16; v_gene: TRBV7-9; CDR3aa: CASSSAAGTPYNEQFF; CDR3nt: TGTGCCAGCAGCTCAGCCGCAGGGACCCCCTACAATGAGCAGTTCTTC
abundance: .; j_gene: TRBJ2-1; d_gene: TRBD2; len: 17; v_gene: TRBV7-2; CDR3aa: CASSFGGGLGFYNEQFF; CDR3nt: TGTGCCAGCAGCTTTGGGGGGGGACTAGGGTTCTACAATGAGCAGTTCTTC
abundance: .; j_gene: TRBJ2-7; d_gene: TRBD2; len: 14; v_gene: TRBV7-6; CDR3aa: CASSSSGGAYEQYF; CDR3nt: TGTGCCAGCAGCTCTAGCGGGGGGGCTTACGAGCAGTACTTC
abundance: few; j_gene: TRBJ2-5; d_gene: TRBD2; len: 17; v_gene: TRBV5-6; CDR3aa: CASSFGIAGATQETQYF; CDR3nt: TGTGCCAGCAGCTTCGGGATAGCGGGGGCCACCCAAGAGACCCAGTACTTC
abundance: .; j_gene: TRBJ2-3; d_gene: .; len: 12; v_gene: TRBV10-3; CDR3aa: CAISVGDELQYF; CDR3nt: TGTGCCATCAGTGTTGGCGATGAGTTGCAGTATTTT
abundance: .; j_gene: TRBJ2-3; d_gene: .; len: 15; v_gene: TRBV11-2; CDR3aa: CASSLEGVNTDTQYF; CDR3nt: TGTGCCAGCAGCTTAGAAGGGGTAAACACAGATACGCAGTATTTT
abundance: .; j_gene: TRBJ1-6; d_gene: .; len: 15; v_gene: TRBV20-1; CDR3aa: CSARDSGSYNSPLHF; CDR3nt: TGCAGTGCTAGAGATAGTGGCTCCTATAATTCACCCCTCCACTTT
abundance: many; j_gene: TRBJ2-3; d_gene: .; len: 15; v_gene: TRBV5-8; CDR3aa: CASSPGTSGTDTQYF; CDR3nt: TGTGCCAGCAGCCCCGGGACCTCAGGGACAGATACGCAGTATTTT
abundance: few; j_gene: TRBJ1-1; d_gene: .; len: 11; v_gene: TRBV12-3/TRBV12-4; CDR3aa: CASSEGTIAFF; CDR3nt: TGTGCCAGCAGTGAAGGGACTATTGCTTTCTTT
abundance: many; j_gene: TRBJ2-3; d_gene: .; len: 14; v_gene: TRBV4-3; CDR3aa: CASSRDGGQDTQYF; CDR3nt: TGCGCCAGCAGCCGAGACGGGGGCCAAGATACGCAGTATTTT
abundance: many; j_gene: TRBJ1-1; d_gene: .; len: 12; v_gene: TRBV29-1; CDR3aa: CSVDPGNTEAFF; CDR3nt: TGCAGCGTTGACCCAGGGAACACTGAAGCTTTCTTT
abundance: .; j_gene: TRBJ2-4; d_gene: .; len: 17; v_gene: TRBV28; CDR3aa: CASSQRGWGVDKNIQYF; CDR3nt: TGTGCCAGCAGCCAACGGGGTTGGGGGGTGGACAAAAACATTCAGTACTTC
abundance: many; j_gene: TRBJ2-7; d_gene: .; len: 14; v_gene: TRBV5-4; CDR3aa: CASSLAYSPYEQYF; CDR3nt: TGTGCCAGCAGCTTGGCCTACAGTCCCTACGAGCAGTACTTC
abundance: .; j_gene: TRBJ2-1; d_gene: TRBD1; len: 13; v_gene: TRBV5-4; CDR3aa: CASFGTEGNEQFF; CDR3nt: TGTGCCAGCTTCGGGACAGAAGGCAATGAGCAGTTCTTC